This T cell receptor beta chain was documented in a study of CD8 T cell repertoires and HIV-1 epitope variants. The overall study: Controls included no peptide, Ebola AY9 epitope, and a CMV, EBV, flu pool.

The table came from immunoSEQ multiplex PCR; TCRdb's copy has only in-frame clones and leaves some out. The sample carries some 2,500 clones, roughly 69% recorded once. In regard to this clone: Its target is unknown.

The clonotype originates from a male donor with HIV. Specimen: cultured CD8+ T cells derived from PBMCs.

Written as DNA, the CDR3 is TGTGCCAGCAGTTTGGCAGGGAGCTATGGCTACACCTTC. It specifies CASSLAGSYGYTF. The rearrangement links TRBV28 to TRBJ1-2, with a weak D call TRBD1 (5 bases). This CDR3 contains 13 residues. From germline, CDR1 is MDHEN and CDR2 SYDVKM. V gave up 3 bases and J gave up 4 bases, with 9 bases separating them.